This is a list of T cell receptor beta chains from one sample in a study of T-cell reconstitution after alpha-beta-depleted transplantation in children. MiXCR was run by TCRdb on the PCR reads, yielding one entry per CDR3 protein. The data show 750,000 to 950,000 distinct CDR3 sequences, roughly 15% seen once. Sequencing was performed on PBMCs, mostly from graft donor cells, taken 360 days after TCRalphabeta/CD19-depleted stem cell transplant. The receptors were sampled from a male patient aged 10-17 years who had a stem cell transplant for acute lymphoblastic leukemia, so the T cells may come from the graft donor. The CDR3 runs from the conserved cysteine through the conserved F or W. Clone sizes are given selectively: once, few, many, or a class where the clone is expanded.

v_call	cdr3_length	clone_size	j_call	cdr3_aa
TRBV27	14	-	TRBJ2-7	CASSFSGRAREQYF
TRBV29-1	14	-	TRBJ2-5	CSVEGTGFIETQYF
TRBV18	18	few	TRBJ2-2	CASSPRQGQQTNTGELFF
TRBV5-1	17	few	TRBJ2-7	CASSLTFLTSASYEQYF
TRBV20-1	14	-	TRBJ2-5	CSASGRSGQETQYF
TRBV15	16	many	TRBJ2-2	CATSRIPGSVTGELFF
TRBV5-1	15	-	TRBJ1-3	CASRLGSISGNTIYF
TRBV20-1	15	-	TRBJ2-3	CSARDPGVVTDTQYF
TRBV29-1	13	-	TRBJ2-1	CSVAFQGAREQFF
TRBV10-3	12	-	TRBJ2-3	CAISSSTDTQYF
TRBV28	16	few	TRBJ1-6	CASSLIKGAGNSPLHF
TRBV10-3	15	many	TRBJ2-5	CAISESGRIQETQYF
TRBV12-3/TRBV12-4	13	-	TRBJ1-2	CASSHDRGRGYTF
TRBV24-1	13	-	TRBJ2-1	CATSEAENNEQFF
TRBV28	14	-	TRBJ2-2	CASSLRERTGELFF
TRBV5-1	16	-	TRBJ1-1	CASSLQGATGNTEAFF
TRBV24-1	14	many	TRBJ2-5	CATSEGTFRETQYF
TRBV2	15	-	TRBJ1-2	CASILWDRGRVGYTF
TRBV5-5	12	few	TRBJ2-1	CASSQGEGQQFF
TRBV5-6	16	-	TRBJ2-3	CASSPLDRGSTDTQYF
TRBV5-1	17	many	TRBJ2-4	CASSLAPGQGASNIQYF
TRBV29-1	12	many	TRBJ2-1	CSVERDLNEQFF
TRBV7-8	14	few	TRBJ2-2	CASSLISGAGELFF
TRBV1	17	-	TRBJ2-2	CTSSQDQGSGPSGELFF
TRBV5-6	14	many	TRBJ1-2	CASSLVWQGHGYTF
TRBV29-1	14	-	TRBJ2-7	CSVGGRAGGLEQYF
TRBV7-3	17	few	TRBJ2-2	CASSLTPSGGNTGELFF
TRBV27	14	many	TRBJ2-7	CASSATGGPHEQYF
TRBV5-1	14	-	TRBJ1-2	CASSLNRGPHPSFF
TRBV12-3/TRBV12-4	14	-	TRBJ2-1	CASSGQGRESEQFF
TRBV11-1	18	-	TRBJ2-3	CASSFRTSGRASTDTQYF
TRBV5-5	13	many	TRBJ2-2	CASSPLGAGELFF
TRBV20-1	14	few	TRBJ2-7	CSAFIGQGKYEQYF
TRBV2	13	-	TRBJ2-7	CASTFKYRYEQYF
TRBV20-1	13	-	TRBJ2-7	CSARASPGYEQYF
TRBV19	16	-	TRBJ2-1	CASSIGDRISYNEQFF
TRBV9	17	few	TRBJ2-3	CASSIESTSLTGGTQYF
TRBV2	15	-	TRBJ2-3	CASSEEQQNTDTQYF
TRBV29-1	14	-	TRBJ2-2	CILGAGSRTGELFF
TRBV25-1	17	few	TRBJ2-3	CASSELASGRSTDTQYF
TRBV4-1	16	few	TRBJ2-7	CASSQQLAGFSYEQYF
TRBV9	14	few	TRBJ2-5	CASSVLSFGETQYF
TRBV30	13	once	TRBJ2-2	CAWSVTYAGELFF
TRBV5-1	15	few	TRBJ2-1	CASSLVTRRYNEQFF
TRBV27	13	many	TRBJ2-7	CASSLSGRHEQYF
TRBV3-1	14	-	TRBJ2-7	CASSERRGTYEQYF
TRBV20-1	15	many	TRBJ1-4	CSARGDTSRREKLFF
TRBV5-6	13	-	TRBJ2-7	CASSTPPGLEQYF
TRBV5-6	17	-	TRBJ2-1	CASSHRRGTRGYNEQFF
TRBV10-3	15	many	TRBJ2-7	CAISEFGASSYEQYF
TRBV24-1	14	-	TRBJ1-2	CATSDLGRNYGYTF
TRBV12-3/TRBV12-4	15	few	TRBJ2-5	CASSFRDRGEETQYF
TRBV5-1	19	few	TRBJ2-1	CASSTGLGYQRNSYNEQFF
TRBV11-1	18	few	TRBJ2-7	CASRGTWADSASGYEQYF
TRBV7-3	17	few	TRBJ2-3	CASARTSGSPSTDTQYF
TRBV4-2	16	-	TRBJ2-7	CASSQGSREYLYEQYF
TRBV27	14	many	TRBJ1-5	CASRLRGSNQPQHF
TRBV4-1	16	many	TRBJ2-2	CASSQVFQAGGGELFF
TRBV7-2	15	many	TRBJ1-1	CASSSQGAMNTEAFF